The rows below give T cell receptor beta chains drawn from one sample of a study of T cells in Graves' hyperthyroidism and ophthalmopathy. TCRdb re-analysed the multiplex PCR reads in MiXCR, keeping a single row per CDR3 protein. The table lists about 500,000 distinct CDR3 sequences, over 15% of them singletons. The sequencing sample was made of blood. The source of these receptors is a woman younger than 30 with Graves' hyperthyroidism. Each CDR3 is given with its conserved first and last residue. A D gene is named only where the DNA matches it firmly. Some rows have no size entry. The others give once, few or many, or a class for an expanded clone.

D gene,J gene,V gene,clone size,CDR3 length,CDR3 protein,CDR3 DNA
TRBD1,TRBJ1-5,TRBV5-1,few,15,CASEPDRAGNQPQHF,TGCGCCAGCGAGCCGGACAGGGCTGGCAATCAGCCCCAGCATTTT
-,TRBJ2-5,TRBV20-1,many,15,CSARSRTGDGETQYF,TGCAGTGCTAGATCTCGGACTGGGGACGGGGAGACCCAGTACTTC
-,TRBJ2-7,TRBV4-3,-,15,CASSQGRMAGYEQYF,TGCGCCAGCAGCCAAGGCAGGATGGCGGGGTACGAGCAGTACTTC
TRBD1,TRBJ2-7,TRBV3-1,few,16,CASSQPRQGGIYEQYF,TGTGCCAGCAGCCAACCCAGACAGGGGGGAATTTACGAGCAGTACTTC
-,TRBJ1-1,TRBV20-1,many,15,CSARDFRVGNTEAFF,TGCAGTGCTAGAGATTTTCGGGTAGGGAACACTGAAGCTTTCTTT
TRBD2,TRBJ2-7,TRBV25-1,once,12,CASTGGSHEQYF,TGTGCCAGCACGGGAGGGTCCCACGAGCAGTACTTC
TRBD1,TRBJ2-3,TRBV6-9,-,18,CASSYGTGGGVSTDTQYF,TGTGCCAGCAGTTACGGGACAGGGGGCGGCGTTAGCACAGATACGCAGTATTTT
TRBD1,TRBJ1-1,TRBV28,many,19,CASSLYSQGPIRTNTEAFF,TGTGCCAGCAGTCTCTACTCACAGGGGCCCATTCGGACGAACACTGAAGCTTTCTTT
-,TRBJ2-3,TRBV11-2,many,16,CASSYGGLALTDTQYF,TGTGCCAGCAGCTATGGAGGGCTAGCGCTCACAGATACGCAGTATTTT
-,TRBJ1-6,TRBV5-1,-,15,CASRGPGDTNSPLHF,TGCGCCAGCAGGGGTCCGGGGGACACTAATTCACCCCTCCACTTT
-,TRBJ1-4,TRBV10-3,-,16,CAISEELTGTGEKLFF,TGTGCCATCAGTGAGGAATTAACAGGGACCGGTGAAAAACTGTTTTTT
TRBD2,TRBJ2-2,TRBV24-1,few,17,CATSDMASGETTGELFF,TGTGCCACCAGTGATATGGCTAGCGGGGAAACCACCGGGGAGCTGTTTTTT
TRBD1,TRBJ2-4,TRBV12-3/TRBV12-4,-,13,CASRLGQMNIQYF,TGTGCCAGCAGATTGGGACAGATGAACATTCAGTACTTC